A single sample is the source of the 12 T cell receptor beta chains below, sequenced in a study of T-cell reconstitution after alpha-beta-depleted transplantation in children. The library targeted TCRbeta and was prepared with unique molecular identifiers. TCRdb re-derived calls from the PCR reads in MiXCR, one entry per CDR3 protein. Here the sample spans about 640,000 distinct CDR3 sequences, 10% to 15% being singletons. This specimen consisted of PBMCs, mostly from graft donor cells, obtained 360 days after TCRalphabeta/CD19-depleted stem cell transplant. The receptors originated from a male patient younger than 18 who had a stem cell transplant for acute myeloid leukemia, so the T cells may come from the graft donor.

The rearrangement joins TRBV24-1 to TRBJ2-3, with D perhaps matching TRBD1 (7 bases). The length of the CDR3 is 16 residues. Germline lookup yields CDR1 KGHDR and CDR2 SFDVKD. The V end lost 3 bases, the J end lost 1 base, and 13 bases lay between the germline ends. The chain's CDR3 is CATSDPGDRGTDTQYF. Here the CDR3 DNA reads TGTGCCACCAGTGATCCGGGGGACAGAGGCACAGATACGCAGTATTTT.

The gene calls are TRBV12-3 or TRBV12-4 and TRBJ2-7, with D perhaps matching TRBD2 (6 bases). The CDR3 consists of 15 residues. Trimming took 6 bases from V and 3 from J, leaving 18 bases between them. The CDR3 nucleotides read TGTGCCAGCAGGCAGACGGGAGCCTTAAACTACGAGCAGTACTTC. Translated, it gives CASRQTGALNYEQYF.

This clonotype was found a few times. The V gene is TRBV5-1, the J gene TRBJ1-4; 11 positions match TRBD1. CDR1 and CDR2 from the germline V gene are SGHRS and YFSETQ. This CDR3 has 16 residues. With 4 bases clipped from V and 8 bases from J, the junction kept 10 bases outside the gene matches. Written as DNA, the CDR3 is TGCGCCAGCAGCCCCACCGGACAGGGGGCGGACGAAAAACTGTTTTTT. Translated: CASSPTGQGADEKLFF.

The sample holds many counts of this clonotype. The gene calls are TRBV6-2 or TRBV6-3 and TRBJ2-7; maybe TRBD1 (5 bases). This CDR3 spans 15 amino acids. Germline V gives CDR1 MNHEY, CDR2 SVGEGT. V lost 7 bases to trimming and J lost 2 bases, with 18 bases between them. This CDR3 reads CASTLRTGPPYEQYF. CDR3 DNA sequence: TGTGCCAGCACCTTAAGAACAGGTCCGCCCTACGAGCAGTACTTC.

The gene calls are TRBV28 and TRBJ2-3, with 8 nucleotides matching TRBD2. Per the germline V gene, CDR1 is MDHEN and CDR2 is SYDVKM. The V segment lost 4 bases and the J segment 4 bases; nucleotides outside the gene matches: 4. This CDR3 has 14 amino acids. The CDR3 DNA follows: TGTGCCAGCAGTTCCAGCGGGAGCGCAGATACGCAGTATTTT. It encodes CASSSSGSADTQYF.

This clonotype has ten or more counts. This rearrangement joins TRBV4-3 to TRBJ2-1, with 9 bases matching TRBD2. CDR1 is LGHNA, CDR2 YSLEER, per germline. Trimming at V came to 1 base and at J to 5 bases, leaving 12 bases not matched to a gene. This CDR3 has 18 amino acids. CDR3 amino acids: CASSQVFTSGSRDNEQFF. CDR3 DNA sequence: TGCGCCAGCAGCCAAGTTTTTACTAGCGGGTCGAGGGACAATGAGCAGTTCTTC.

The table lists this clonotype with a few counts. This chain links TRBV11-2 with TRBJ2-1; 7 bases agree with TRBD2. Germline CDR1 and CDR2: SGHAT and FQNNGV. Germline trimming cut 4 bases from V and 4 bases from J; bases unmatched to any gene: 13. The CDR3 has 17 residues. CDR3 nucleotide sequence: TGTGCCAGCAGCTCCCATAGATGGGGGAGGGATTACAATGAGCAGTTCTTC. Amino acid sequence: CASSSHRWGRDYNEQFF.

The chain uses TRBV20-1 and TRBJ2-7; D perhaps matches TRBD1 (6 bases). Trimming took off 3 bases at V and 3 bases at J, with 18 bases between the two ends. There are 15 residues in the CDR3. Germline V gives CDR1 DFQATT, CDR2 SNEGSKA (reference sequence). The CDR3 bases are TGCAGTGCTAGCCCCCCTTCAGGGGTTGTCTACGAGCAGTACTTC. This sequence encodes CSASPPSGVVYEQYF.

This sequence joins TRBV24-1 and TRBJ2-1, with 8 nucleotides matching TRBD2. Germline V CDR1 and CDR2: KGHDR, SFDVKD. The CDR3 extends over 17 amino acids. V shed 4 bases, J shed 4 bases, and the junction held 11 bases outside the gene matches. CDR3 DNA sequence: TGTGCCACCAGTGACCCGTTTAGCGGGGAGTTTTACAATGAGCAGTTCTTC. Encoded protein: CATSDPFSGEFYNEQFF.

The rearrangement links TRBV28 to TRBJ2-5; D not certain. V dropped 6 bases and J dropped 5 bases, with 19 bases sitting between them. The CDR3 is 15 amino acids. Germline CDR1 is MDHEN and CDR2 is SYDVKM. The CDR3 sequence: CASSPEGQRRETQYF. In nucleotides, the CDR3 is TGTGCCAGCAGCCCAGAAGGCCAGAGGCGTGAGACCCAGTACTTC.

This clonotype has ten or more counts. The rearrangement uses TRBV27 and TRBJ2-5, with TRBD1 identical over 10 bases. Losses at the gene ends were 6 bases for V and 5 bases for J; bases not matched to a gene: 3. Germline-derived CDR1 and CDR2 are MNHEY and SMNVEV (reference sequence). The CDR3 spans 13 residues. This CDR3 is CASRGQGRETQYF. The CDR3 DNA reads as TGTGCCAGCAGGGGACAGGGGCGGGAGACCCAGTACTTC.

There are a few counts of this clonotype. This rearrangement joins TRBV7-8 to TRBJ2-1; tentatively, D is TRBD2 (6 bases). Germline CDR1 SGHVS, CDR2 FQNEAQ. V lost 6 bases to trimming and J lost 6 bases, with 18 bases between them. This CDR3 spans 15 amino acids. For the CDR3, the DNA is TGTGCCAGCAGTCTCATCAGGGAGGTAGGCAATGAGCAGTTCTTC. Translated: CASSLIREVGNEQFF.